This entry lists 9 T cell receptor beta chains sequenced from one sample in a study of control samples from healthy donors and cancer patients (dated by TCRdb to about 2020). The library was made by the immunoSEQ multiplex PCR assay. In its TCRdb copy, this immuneACCESS table keeps in-frame sequences only and misses some clones. Where compared with another copy, unresolved V genes explain less than half of these, and the others have no known cause. Counted in this sample were 100,000 to 150,000 clones; approximately 90% of them appeared once. More than 2% of the sample rests with the top ten. Material: blood. Every receptor here comes from a man between 18 and 35 years old in good health.

The V and J genes are TRBV5-5 and TRBJ1-1; possibly TRBD1 for D (6 bases). The length of the CDR3 is 14 residues. V gave up 2 bases and J gave up 0 bases, with 8 bases separating them. Germline V lookup: CDR1 SGHKS, CDR2 YYEKEE (reference sequence). CDR3: CASSFNRVNTEAFF. The CDR3 region has the DNA TGTGCCAGCAGCTTTAACAGGGTGAACACTGAAGCTTTCTTT.

The chain recombines TRBV7-9 with TRBJ2-2; D uncertain. Germline V gene lookup returns CDR1 SEHNR and CDR2 FQNEAQ (reference sequence). V lost 7 bases, J lost 0 bases, and 9 bases lay in between. The CDR3 contains 14 residues. CDR3 amino acids: CASNGQSNTGELFF. The CDR3 DNA sequence: TGTGCCAGCAACGGTCAATCGAACACCGGGGAGCTGTTTTTT. Using reference TRBV7-9 and TRBJ2-2 for the parts outside the CDR3, the full variable domain is DTGVSQNPRHKITKRGQNVTFRCDPISEHNRLYWYRQTLGQGPEFLTYFQNEAQLEKSRLLSDRFSAERPKGSFSTLEIQRTEQGDSAMYLCASNGQSNTGELFFGEGSRLTVL.

CDR3 DNA sequence: TGTGCCAGCAGCCCAGGACAGACCTATGGCTACACCTTC. Amino acid sequence: CASSPGQTYGYTF. The gene calls are TRBV7-2 and TRBJ1-2, with D perhaps matching TRBD1 (6 bases). The CDR3 spans 13 residues. The germline V gene has CDR1 SGHTA and CDR2 FQGNSA. V dropped 5 bases and J dropped 4 bases, with 11 bases sitting between them. Drawing the rest from reference TRBV7-2 and TRBJ1-2, the complete variable domain is GAGVSQSPSNKVTEKGKDVELRCDPISGHTALYWYRQSLGQGLEFLIYFQGNSAPDKSGLPSDRFSAERTGGSVSTLTIQRTQQEDSAVYLCASSPGQTYGYTFGSGTRLTVV.

V is TRBV28 and J is TRBJ2-7; D is uncertain. Looked up from germline, CDR1 is MDHEN and CDR2 is SYDVKM. This CDR3 spans 16 amino acids. V was trimmed by 7 bases and J by 1 base, leaving 20 bases between them. CDR3: CASKRHIRVRSYEQYF. The CDR3 nucleotides are TGTGCCAGCAAACGACATATTAGGGTGAGGTCCTACGAGCAGTACTTC.

The chain recombines TRBV16 with TRBJ2-7; D not certain. Deletions cut 0 bases from V and 3 bases from J, with 6 bases between. The CDR3 contains 13 residues. The germline gives CDR1 KGHSY, CDR2 FQNENV. This chain's CDR3 is CASSQSEGYEQYF. Here the CDR3 DNA reads TGTGCCAGCAGCCAATCGGAAGGCTACGAGCAGTACTTC.

This clone has just one count. The chain joins TRBV6-4 to TRBJ1-5, with D tentatively TRBD1 (5 bases). Per germline, CDR1 MRHNA and CDR2 SNTAGT. The germline V and J ends were trimmed by 7 bases and 3 bases, with 10 bases remaining between them. The CDR3 is 13 amino acids. For the CDR3, the DNA is TGTGCCAGCAATACGGGACCCAATCAGCCCCAGCATTTT. It specifies CASNTGPNQPQHF.

The rearrangement uses TRBV12-3 or TRBV12-4 and TRBJ2-1; the match to TRBD2 covers 9 bases. The trim removed 10 bases at V and 8 bases at J, leaving 9 bases unmatched. The CDR3 sequence is 13 residues long. The CDR3 sequence: CATSIAGDYEQFF. CDR3 nucleotide sequence: TGTGCCACCTCGATAGCGGGAGATTATGAGCAGTTCTTC.

The chain joins TRBV4-3 to TRBJ1-1, with 8 positions matching TRBD1. Germline V gives CDR1 LGHNA, CDR2 YSLEER. The CDR3 contains 15 residues. J was trimmed by 4 bases and V by 1 base; bases with no gene match: 5. The DNA for the CDR3 is TGCGCCAGCAGCCAAGGTATACAGGGGGTCACTGAAGCTTTCTTT. Its protein product is CASSQGIQGVTEAFF.

The CDR3 sequence is CASSRTGTTGELFF. CDR3 DNA sequence: TGTGCCAGCAGCAGGACAGGGACCACCGGGGAGCTGTTTTTT. The chain links TRBV28 to TRBJ2-2; 8 nucleotides agree with TRBD1. CDR1 is MDHEN and CDR2 is SYDVKM in the germline V gene. The CDR3 is 14 residues long. With V trimmed by 6 bases and J by 4 bases, 4 bases remained unmatched.